Sequencing of this T cell receptor (beta chain) was carried out in a study of siplizumab effects on memory and regulatory T cells (dated by TCRdb to the late 2010s). Broadly, across the study: The study examined how the anti-CD2 antibody siplizumab affects alloreactive T-cell subsets in allogeneic mixed lymphocyte reactions built from human PBMCs. General findings and caveats noted by the study authors: Unstimulated naive T cells appeared to be more diverse than memory T cells, and naive cells seemed to make a substantial contribution to the alloresponse. For roughly 75-97% of proliferating CD4+ or CD8+ clones, no naive or memory phenotype could be assigned. Whether proliferating Tregs from siplizumab cultures actually had suppressive function was not functionally confirmed. Because sequences at frequencies below about 10^-5 were poorly captured, only a minor fraction of alloreactive clones could be mapped back to unstimulated subsets. In reactions with siplizumab, an average of about 62% of mappable alloreactive CD4+ clones were Treg-derived, compared with about 27% in control reactions. The cumulative frequency of alloreactive sequences that could be traced back to unstimulated CD4+ memory T cells was significantly reduced by siplizumab.

To prepare the library, the immunoSEQ multiplex PCR assay was applied. Roughly 10^5 TCR templates per sample were assayed on the deep sequencing platform. Genomic DNA extracted from sorted T cells was used for TCRbeta CDR3 sequencing. The original pipeline was this. Clonal analysis of TCRbeta CDR3 data was done in the R programming language. Alloreactive CD4+ and CD8+ clones were identified by comparing unstimulated samples to CFSE-low samples taken after the reaction. Regulatory or non-regulatory origin of alloreactive CD4+ clones was assigned by matching sequences to the sorted unstimulated Treg and non-Treg repertoires. TCRdb limited this immuneACCESS table to in-frame rearrangements with V and J called. A share of clones is missing; checked studies link under half to unresolved V genes, and the rest is unexplained. The D gene and trimming were derived from the DNA, and the V and J assignments and clone size from that table. The sample table contains 90,000 to 120,000 clones; only one count was recorded for more than 90% of them. Of the sample, roughly 2.6% falls within the top ten clones.

Sorted unstimulated T cells, along with proliferating T cells recovered from mixed lymphocyte reactions, underwent TCRbeta CDR3 sequencing. Fresh whole blood from about 9 HLA-typed healthy donors was used as the source from which PBMCs were isolated. Turning to this clone: The antigen it binds to is not known. No base qualities exist here, and no much larger clone lies one base off it.

Trimming costs V 5 bases and J 0 bases, and their ends lie 12 bases apart. The CDR3 has 15 amino acids, counting the end cysteine and phenylalanine. CDR3 DNA only is kept here, 45 bases in frame from base 1. Based on the germline V gene, the CDR1 and CDR2 sequences are MNHEY and SVGAGI. The chain employs TRBV6-5 and TRBJ2-3, and the D gene may be TRBD1, 6 bases matching. The material sequenced was CD4+ T cells sorted from blood. The TCR originated in a human donor in good health. Some clones in this sample may be carry-over from other donors' samples. The nucleotides are TGTGCCAGCAGTCAGACAGGTCCTAGCACAGATACGCAGTATTTT. This is translated as CASSQTGPSTDTQYF.